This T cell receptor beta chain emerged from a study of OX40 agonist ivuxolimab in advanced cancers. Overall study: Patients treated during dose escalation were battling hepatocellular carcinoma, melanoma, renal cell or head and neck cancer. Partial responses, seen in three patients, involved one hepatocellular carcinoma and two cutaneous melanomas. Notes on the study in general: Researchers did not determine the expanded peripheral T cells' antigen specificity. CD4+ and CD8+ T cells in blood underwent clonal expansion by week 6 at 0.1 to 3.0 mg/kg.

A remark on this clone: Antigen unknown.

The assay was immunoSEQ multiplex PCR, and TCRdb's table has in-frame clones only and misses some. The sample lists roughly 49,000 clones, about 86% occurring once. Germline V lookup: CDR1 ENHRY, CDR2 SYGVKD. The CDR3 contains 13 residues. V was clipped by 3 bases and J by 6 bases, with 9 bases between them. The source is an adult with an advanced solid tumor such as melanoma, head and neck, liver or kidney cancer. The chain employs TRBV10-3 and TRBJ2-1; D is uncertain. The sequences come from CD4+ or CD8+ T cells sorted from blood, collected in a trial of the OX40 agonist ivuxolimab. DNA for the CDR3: TGTGCCATCAGTGAAGAAGGCTTCAATGAGCAGTTCTTC. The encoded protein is CAISEEGFNEQFF.